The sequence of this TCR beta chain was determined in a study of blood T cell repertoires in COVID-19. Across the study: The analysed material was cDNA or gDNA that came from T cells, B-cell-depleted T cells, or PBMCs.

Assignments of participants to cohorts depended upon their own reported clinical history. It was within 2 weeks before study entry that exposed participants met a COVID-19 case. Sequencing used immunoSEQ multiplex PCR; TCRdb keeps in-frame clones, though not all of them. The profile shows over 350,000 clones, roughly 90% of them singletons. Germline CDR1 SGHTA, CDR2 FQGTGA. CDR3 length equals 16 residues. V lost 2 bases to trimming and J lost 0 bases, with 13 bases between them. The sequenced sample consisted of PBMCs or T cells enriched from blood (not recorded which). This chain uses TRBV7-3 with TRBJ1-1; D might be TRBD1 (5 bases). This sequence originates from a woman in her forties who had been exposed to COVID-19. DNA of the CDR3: TGTGCCAGCAGCTTATTAGTTTCGACAGTGAACACTGAAGCTTTCTTT. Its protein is CASSLLVSTVNTEAFF.